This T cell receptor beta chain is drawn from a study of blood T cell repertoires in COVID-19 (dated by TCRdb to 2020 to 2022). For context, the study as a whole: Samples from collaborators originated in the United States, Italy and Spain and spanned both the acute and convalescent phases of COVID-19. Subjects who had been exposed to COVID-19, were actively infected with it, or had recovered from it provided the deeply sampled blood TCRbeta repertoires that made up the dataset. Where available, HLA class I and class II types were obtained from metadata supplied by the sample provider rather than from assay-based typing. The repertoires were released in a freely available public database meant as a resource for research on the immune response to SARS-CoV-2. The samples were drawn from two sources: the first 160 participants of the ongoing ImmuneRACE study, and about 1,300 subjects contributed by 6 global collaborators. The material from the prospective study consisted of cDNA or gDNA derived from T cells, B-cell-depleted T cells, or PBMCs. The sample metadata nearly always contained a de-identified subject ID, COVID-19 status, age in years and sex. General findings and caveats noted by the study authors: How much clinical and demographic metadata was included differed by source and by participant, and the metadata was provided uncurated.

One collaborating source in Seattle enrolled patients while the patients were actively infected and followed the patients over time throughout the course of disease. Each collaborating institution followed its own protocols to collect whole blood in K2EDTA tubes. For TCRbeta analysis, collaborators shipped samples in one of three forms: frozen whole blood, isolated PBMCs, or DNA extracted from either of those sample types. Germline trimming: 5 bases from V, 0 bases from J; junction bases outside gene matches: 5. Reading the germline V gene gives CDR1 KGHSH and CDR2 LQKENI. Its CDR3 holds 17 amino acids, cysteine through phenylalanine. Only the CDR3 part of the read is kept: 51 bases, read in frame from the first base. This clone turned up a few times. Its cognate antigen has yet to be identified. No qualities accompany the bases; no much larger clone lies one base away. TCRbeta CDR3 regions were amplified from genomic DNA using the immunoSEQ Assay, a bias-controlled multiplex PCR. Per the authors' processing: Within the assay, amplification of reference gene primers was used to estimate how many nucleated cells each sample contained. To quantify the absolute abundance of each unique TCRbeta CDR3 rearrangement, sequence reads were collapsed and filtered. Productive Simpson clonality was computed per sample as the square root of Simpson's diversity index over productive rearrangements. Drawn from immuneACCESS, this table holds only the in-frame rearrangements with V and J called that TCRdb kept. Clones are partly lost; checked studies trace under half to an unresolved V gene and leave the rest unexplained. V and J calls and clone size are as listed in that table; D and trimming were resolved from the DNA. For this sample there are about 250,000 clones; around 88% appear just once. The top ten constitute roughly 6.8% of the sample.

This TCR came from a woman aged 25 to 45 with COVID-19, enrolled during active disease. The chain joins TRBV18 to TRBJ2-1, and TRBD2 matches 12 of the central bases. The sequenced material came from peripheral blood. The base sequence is TGTGCCAGCTCAAAGGCTAGCGGGGGGGCCTCCTACAATGAGCAGTTCTTC. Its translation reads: CASSKASGGASYNEQFF.